This TCR beta chain was documented in a study of regulatory T cells in long-lasting Graves disease. In its sample, this clonotype was seen many times. Its matching antigen is unknown. Germline V CDR1 and CDR2: MNHEY, SVGAGI. The CDR3 extends over 15 amino acids. V shed 2 bases and J shed 4 bases, with 12 bases lying between them. Combining iRepertoire HTBI primers with Arm-PCR of CDR3 regions, the authors built TCR beta libraries. As processed by the authors: 60 or so TRBV and 11 to 15 TRBJ segments were identified across samples. Each CDR3 protein is one row after TCRdb ran MiXCR on the multiplex PCR reads. For this entry, the V and J calls and clone size follow TCRdb and not the study's own pipeline. Among 250,000 to 300,000 distinct CDR3 sequences listed, around 18% were seen once. As to time point: newly diagnosed GD, antithyroid drugs for less than 3 months. PBMCs provided the RNA from which the TCR library was made.

Broader study findings: Persistent patients shared 2,700 or so public clonotypes among themselves. Newly diagnosed patients shared fewer, at under 1,000.

This sample also belongs to another study, concerning T cells in Graves' hyperthyroidism and ophthalmopathy.

The V gene is TRBV6-5, the J gene TRBJ1-5; D possibly corresponds to TRBD1 (6 bases). The source was peripheral blood mononuclear cells (PBMCs), collected at new diagnosis, from a patient treated with antithyroid drugs. This clonotype originated in a woman aged 25 to 39 with Graves disease. In nucleotides, the CDR3 is TGTGCCAGCAGTTACGCCGGACAGACAAATCAGCCCCAGCATTTT. Protein: CASSYAGQTNQPQHF.